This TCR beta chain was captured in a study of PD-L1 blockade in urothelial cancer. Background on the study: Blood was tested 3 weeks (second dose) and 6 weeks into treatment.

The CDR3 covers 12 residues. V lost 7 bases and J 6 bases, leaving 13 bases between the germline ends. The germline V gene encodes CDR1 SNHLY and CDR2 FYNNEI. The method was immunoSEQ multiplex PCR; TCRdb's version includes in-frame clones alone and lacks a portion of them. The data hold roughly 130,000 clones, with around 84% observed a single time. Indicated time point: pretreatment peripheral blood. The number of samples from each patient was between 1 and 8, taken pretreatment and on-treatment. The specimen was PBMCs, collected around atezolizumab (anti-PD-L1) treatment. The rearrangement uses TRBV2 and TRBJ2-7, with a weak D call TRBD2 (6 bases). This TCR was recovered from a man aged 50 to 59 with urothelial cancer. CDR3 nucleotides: TGTGCCAGCACCCAGACTAGTTCCGAGCAGTACTTC. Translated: CASTQTSSEQYF.